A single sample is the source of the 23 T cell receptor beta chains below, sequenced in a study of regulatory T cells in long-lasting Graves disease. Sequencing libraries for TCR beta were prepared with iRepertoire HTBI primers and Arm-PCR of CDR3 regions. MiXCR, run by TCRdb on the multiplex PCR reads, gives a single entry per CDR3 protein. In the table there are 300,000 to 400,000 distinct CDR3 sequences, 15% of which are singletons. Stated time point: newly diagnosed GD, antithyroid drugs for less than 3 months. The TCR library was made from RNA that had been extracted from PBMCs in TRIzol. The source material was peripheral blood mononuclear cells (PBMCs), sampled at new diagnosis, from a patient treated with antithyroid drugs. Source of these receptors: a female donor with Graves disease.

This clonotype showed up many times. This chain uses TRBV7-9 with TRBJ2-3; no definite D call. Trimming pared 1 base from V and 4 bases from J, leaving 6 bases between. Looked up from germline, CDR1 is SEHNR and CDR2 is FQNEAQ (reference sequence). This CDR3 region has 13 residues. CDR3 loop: CASSLGVSDTQYF. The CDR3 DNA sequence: TGTGCCAGCAGCTTAGGCGTATCAGATACGCAGTATTTT.

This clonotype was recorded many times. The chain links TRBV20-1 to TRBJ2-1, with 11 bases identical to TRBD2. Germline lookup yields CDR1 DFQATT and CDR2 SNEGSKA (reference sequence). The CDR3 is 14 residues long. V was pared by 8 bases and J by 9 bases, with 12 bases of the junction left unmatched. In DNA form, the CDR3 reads TGCAGTACCCCCCCGACTAGCGGGATGGGTGAGCAGTTCTTC. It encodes CSTPPTSGMGEQFF.

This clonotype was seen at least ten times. The CDR3 coding sequence is TGCGCCAGCAGTGATGGGAGGAGGATCTACAATGAGCAGTTCTTC. Residues: CASSDGRRIYNEQFF. The chain recombines TRBV10-1 with TRBJ2-1; TRBD2 is a possible D gene (6 bases). CDR1 is WNHNN and CDR2 is SYGVQD in the germline V gene (reference sequence). CDR3 length equals 15 residues. V gave up 3 bases and J gave up 3 bases, with 12 bases separating them.

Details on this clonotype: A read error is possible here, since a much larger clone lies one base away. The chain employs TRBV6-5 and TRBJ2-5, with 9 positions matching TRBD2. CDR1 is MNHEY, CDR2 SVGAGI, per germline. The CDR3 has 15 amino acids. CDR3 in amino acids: CVSSLAGGLQETQYF. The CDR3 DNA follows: TGTGTCAGCAGTTTGGCGGGGGGGCTGCAAGAGACCCAGTACTTC.

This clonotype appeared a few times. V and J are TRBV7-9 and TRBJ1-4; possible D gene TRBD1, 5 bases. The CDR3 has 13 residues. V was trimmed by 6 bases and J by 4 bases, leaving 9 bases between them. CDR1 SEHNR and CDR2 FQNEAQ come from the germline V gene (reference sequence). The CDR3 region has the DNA TGTGCCAGCAGTTCAGGGCTTAATGAAAAACTGTTTTTT. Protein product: CASSSGLNEKLFF.

The CDR3 DNA reads TGTGCCAGCAGCCGATCGGACAGTTTGAACACTGAAGCTTTCTTT. This gives the protein CASSRSDSLNTEAFF. V is TRBV3-1 and J is TRBJ1-1; perhaps TRBD1 as D (6 bases). Trimming took off 4 bases at V and 0 bases at J, with 12 bases between the two ends. Germline V gene data show CDR1 as LGHDT and CDR2 as YNNKEL (reference sequence). This CDR3 is 15 amino acids long. Supplemented by reference TRBV3-1 and TRBJ1-1, the full variable domain reads DTAVSQTPKYLVTQMGNDKSIKCEQNLGHDTMYWYKQDSKKFLKIMFSYNNKELIINETVPNRFSPKSPDKAHLNLHINSLELGDSAVYFCASSRSDSLNTEAFFGQGTRLTVV.

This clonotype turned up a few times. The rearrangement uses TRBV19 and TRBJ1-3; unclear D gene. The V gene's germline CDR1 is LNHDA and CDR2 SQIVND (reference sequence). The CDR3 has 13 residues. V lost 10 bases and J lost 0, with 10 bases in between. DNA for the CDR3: TGTGCCACCTCACATATCTCTGGAAACACCATATATTTT. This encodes CATSHISGNTIYF.

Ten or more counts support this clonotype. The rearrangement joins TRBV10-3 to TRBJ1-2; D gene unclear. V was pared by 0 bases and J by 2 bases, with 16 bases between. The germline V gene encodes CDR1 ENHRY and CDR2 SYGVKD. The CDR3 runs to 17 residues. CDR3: CAISESKANYPNYGYTF. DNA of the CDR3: TGTGCCATCAGTGAGTCCAAGGCCAATTATCCGAACTATGGCTACACCTTC.

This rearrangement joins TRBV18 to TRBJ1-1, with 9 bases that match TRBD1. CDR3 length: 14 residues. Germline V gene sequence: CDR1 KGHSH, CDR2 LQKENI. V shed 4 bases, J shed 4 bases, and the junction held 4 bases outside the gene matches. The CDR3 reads CASSRRDRATEAFF. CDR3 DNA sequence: TGTGCCAGCTCACGACGGGACAGGGCCACTGAAGCTTTCTTT. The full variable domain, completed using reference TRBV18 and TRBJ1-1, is NAGVMQNPRHLVRRRGQEARLRCSPMKGHSHVYWYRQLPEEGLKFMVYLQKENIIDESGMPKERFSAEFPKEGPSILRIQQVVRGDSAAYFCASSRRDRATEAFFGQGTRLTVV.

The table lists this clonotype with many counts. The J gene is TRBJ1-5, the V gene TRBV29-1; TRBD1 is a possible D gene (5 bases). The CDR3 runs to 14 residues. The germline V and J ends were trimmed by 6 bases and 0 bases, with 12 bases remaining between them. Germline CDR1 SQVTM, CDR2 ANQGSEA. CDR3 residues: CSVTPTDSNQPQHF. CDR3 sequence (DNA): TGCAGCGTCACCCCGACAGATAGCAATCAGCCCCAGCATTTT.

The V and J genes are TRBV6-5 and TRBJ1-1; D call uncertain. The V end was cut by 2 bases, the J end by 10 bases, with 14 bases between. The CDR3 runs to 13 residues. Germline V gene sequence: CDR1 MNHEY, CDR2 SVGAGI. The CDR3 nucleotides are TGTGCCAGCAGTTACGGTCGGGCAACTAGAGCTTTCTTT. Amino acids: CASSYGRATRAFF.

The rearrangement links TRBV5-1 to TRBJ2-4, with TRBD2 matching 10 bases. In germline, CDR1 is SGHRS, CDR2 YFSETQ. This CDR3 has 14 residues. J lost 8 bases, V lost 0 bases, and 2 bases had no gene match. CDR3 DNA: TGCGCCAGCAGCTTGGCCAGCGGGGGGGACATTCAGTACTTC. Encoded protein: CASSLASGGDIQYF.

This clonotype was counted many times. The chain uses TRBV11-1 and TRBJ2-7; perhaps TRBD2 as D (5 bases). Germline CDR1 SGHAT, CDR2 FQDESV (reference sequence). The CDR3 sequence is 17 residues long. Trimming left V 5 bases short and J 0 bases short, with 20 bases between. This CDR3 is CASSQGLSGLSSYEQYF. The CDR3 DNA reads TGTGCCAGCAGCCAAGGGTTGAGCGGACTTTCCTCCTACGAGCAGTACTTC.

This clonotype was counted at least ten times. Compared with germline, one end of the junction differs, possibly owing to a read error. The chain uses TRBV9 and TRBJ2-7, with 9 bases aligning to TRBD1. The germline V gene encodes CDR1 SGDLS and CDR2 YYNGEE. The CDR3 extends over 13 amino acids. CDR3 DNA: TGTGCCAGCAGCGGGACAGGGGAGGGTGAGCGGTACTTC. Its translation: CASSGTGEGERYF.

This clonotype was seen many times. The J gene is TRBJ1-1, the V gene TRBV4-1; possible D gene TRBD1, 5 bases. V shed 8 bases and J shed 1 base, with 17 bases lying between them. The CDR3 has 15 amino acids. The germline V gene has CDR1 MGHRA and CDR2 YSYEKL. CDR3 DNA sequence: TGCGCCAGCTGGGACTCGCGCGGAAAGAACACTGAAGCTTTCTTT. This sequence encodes CASWDSRGKNTEAFF.

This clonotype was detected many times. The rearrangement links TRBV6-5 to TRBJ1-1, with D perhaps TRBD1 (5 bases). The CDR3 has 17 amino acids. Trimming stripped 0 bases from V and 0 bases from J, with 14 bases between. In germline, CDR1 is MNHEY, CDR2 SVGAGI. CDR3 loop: CASSYSRGIGMNTEAFF. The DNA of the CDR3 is TGTGCCAGCAGTTACTCTAGGGGTATTGGGATGAACACTGAAGCTTTCTTT.

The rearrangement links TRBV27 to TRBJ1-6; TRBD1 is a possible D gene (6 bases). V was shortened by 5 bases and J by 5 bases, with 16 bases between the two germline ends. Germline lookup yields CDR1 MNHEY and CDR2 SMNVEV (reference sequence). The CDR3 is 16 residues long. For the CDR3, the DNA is TGTGCCAGCAGTCAAACCGGGACAATAAATAATTCACCCCTCCACTTT. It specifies CASSQTGTINNSPLHF.

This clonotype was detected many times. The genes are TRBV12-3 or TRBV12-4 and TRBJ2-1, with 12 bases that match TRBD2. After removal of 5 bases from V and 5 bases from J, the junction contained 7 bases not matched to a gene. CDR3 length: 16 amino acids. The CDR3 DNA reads TGTGCCAGCAGTATTCGGACTAGCGGGACTGACAATGAGCAGTTCTTC. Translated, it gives CASSIRTSGTDNEQFF.

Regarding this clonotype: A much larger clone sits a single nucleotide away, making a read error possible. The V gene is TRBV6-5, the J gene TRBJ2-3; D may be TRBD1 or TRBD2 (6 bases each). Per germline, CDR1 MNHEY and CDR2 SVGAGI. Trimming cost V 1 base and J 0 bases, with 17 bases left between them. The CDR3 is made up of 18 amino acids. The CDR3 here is CASSYLRGASASTDTQYF. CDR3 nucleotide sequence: TGTGCCAGCAGTTACTTGAGGGGGGCTAGCGCCAGCACAGATACGCAGTATTTT.

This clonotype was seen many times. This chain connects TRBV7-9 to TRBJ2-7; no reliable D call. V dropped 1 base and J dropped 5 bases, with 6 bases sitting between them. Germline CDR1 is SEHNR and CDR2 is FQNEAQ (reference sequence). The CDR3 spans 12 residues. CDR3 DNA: TGTGCCAGCAGCTTAGTAGGGAACGAGCAGTACTTC. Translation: CASSLVGNEQYF.

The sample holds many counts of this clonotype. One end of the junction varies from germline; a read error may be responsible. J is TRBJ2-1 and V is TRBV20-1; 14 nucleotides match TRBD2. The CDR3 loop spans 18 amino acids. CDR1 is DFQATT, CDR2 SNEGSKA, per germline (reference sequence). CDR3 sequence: CSTRVRLAGGSSYNEQFF. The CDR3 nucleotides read TGCAGTACTAGAGTCCGACTAGCGGGGGGGAGCTCCTACAATGAGCAGTTCTTC.

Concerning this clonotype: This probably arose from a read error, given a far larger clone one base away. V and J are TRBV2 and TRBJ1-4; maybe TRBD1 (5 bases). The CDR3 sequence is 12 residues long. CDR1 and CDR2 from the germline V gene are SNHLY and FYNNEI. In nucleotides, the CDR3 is TGTGCCTGCAGCTTCAGGGAGGAAAAACTGTTTTTT. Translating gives CACSFREEKLFF.

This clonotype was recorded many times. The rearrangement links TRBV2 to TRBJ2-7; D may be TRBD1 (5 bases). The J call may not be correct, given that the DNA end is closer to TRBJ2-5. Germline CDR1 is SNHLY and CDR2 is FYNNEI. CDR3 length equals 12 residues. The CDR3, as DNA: TGTGCCAGCCTTCCAGGGTTGGAGACCCAGTACTTC. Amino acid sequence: CASLPGLETQYF.